These 2 T cell receptor beta chains originate from one sample sequenced in a study of OX40 agonist ivuxolimab in advanced cancers. Profiled with immunoSEQ multiplex PCR; TCRdb holds only in-frame clones, not every one. The sample lists around 64,000 clones; around 88% were seen once. Material: CD4+ or CD8+ T cells sorted from blood, obtained in a trial of the OX40 agonist ivuxolimab. The origin of the receptors is an adult with an advanced solid tumor such as melanoma, head and neck, liver or kidney cancer.

The rearrangement links TRBV4-1 to TRBJ2-1, with TRBD2 matching 7 bases. V lost 4 bases, J lost 2 bases, and 5 bases stayed unmatched. CDR1 is MGHRA, CDR2 YSYEKL, per germline. CDR3 length equals 15 residues. The CDR3 DNA reads TGCGCCAGCAGCCGGGACTATTTTCCCTACAATGAGCAGTTCTTC. Encoded protein: CASSRDYFPYNEQFF.

A single count supports this clone. The DNA for the CDR3 is TGTGCCAGCAGGGGGGGGGCCTACGAGCAGTACTTC. Translating it yields CASRGGAYEQYF. J is TRBJ2-7 and V is TRBV25-1; 7 positions match TRBD2. Germline CDR1 and CDR2: MGHDK and SYGVNS. Trimming took 6 bases from V and 2 from J; bases not matched to a gene: 1. The CDR3 sequence is 12 residues long.